This T cell receptor beta chain was recorded in a study of control samples from healthy donors and cancer patients. Libraries were prepared by immunoSEQ multiplex PCR; TCRdb keeps only in-frame clonotypes and omits some of them. The table has about 170,000 clones, 91% seen once; the top ten hold approximately 1.5%. Germline V gene lookup returns CDR1 SGDLS and CDR2 YYNGEE. Trimming cost V 4 bases and J 0 bases; bases outside gene matches: 5. The CDR3 totals 15 residues. This clone was seen only a few times. The same CDR3 is also encoded by other DNA sequences in this sample. The sequence came from a woman aged 25-40 years in good health. Material for sequencing was blood. The chain uses TRBV9 and TRBJ2-3; 7 positions agree with TRBD1. The CDR3 DNA reads TGTGCCAGCAGCCTACAGGGGCCCAGCACAGATACGCAGTATTTT. Translating gives CASSLQGPSTDTQYF.